The 10 T cell receptor beta chains reported below all come from one sample, sequenced in a study of blood T cell repertoires in COVID-19. The data were produced by immunoSEQ multiplex PCR, yet TCRdb's version contains in-frame clones alone and is incomplete. This table holds 100,000 to 150,000 clones, about nine tenths found once. The source material was peripheral blood. Every receptor here comes from a man aged 50 to 59 with active COVID-19.

The chain combines TRBV4-2 with TRBJ2-3; D gene ambiguous. CDR3 length: 14 amino acids. Germline V lookup: CDR1 LGHNA, CDR2 YNFKEQ. V lost 0 bases, J lost 0 bases, and 4 bases lay in between. DNA for the CDR3: TGTGCCAGCAGCCAAGATATCAGCACAGATACGCAGTATTTT. Amino acids: CASSQDISTDTQYF.

The V and J genes are TRBV6-5 and TRBJ1-3; 7 nucleotides line up with TRBD1. Per germline, CDR1 MNHEY and CDR2 SVGAGI. V dropped 5 bases and J dropped 3; count of bases not matched to a gene: 7. The CDR3 consists of 15 residues. Here the CDR3 reads CASSPFTGVGNTIYF. The CDR3, as DNA: TGTGCCAGCAGTCCCTTTACAGGGGTTGGAAACACCATATATTTT.

CDR3: CASSLSDRGPDTQYF. CDR3 coding DNA: TGCGCCAGCAGCTTATCAGACAGGGGACCAGATACGCAGTATTTT. The chain is built from TRBV5-1 and TRBJ2-3; 8 nucleotides align to TRBD1. Germline CDR1 and CDR2: SGHRS and YFSETQ. The CDR3 runs to 15 residues. The V and J ends lost 2 bases and 4 bases, in that order; junction bases with no gene match: 6.

The V call is TRBV5-1, the J call TRBJ2-3; D is ambiguous. CDR3 length equals 14 residues. With 4 bases removed from V and 1 base from J, the gap between germline ends came to 10 bases. Germline CDR1 is SGHRS and CDR2 is YFSETQ. CDR3 loop: CASSPSAGTDTQYF. In DNA, the CDR3 is TGCGCCAGCAGCCCGAGCGCCGGCACAGATACGCAGTATTTT.

V is TRBV5-6 and J is TRBJ2-7; weak D call: TRBD1 (5 bases). Between the trimmed V and J ends, which lost 0 bases and 5 bases, there was a span of 15 bases. Germline CDR1 is SGHDT and CDR2 is YYEEEE. The CDR3 is 15 amino acids. CDR3 sequence (DNA): TGTGCCAGCAGCTTGGTACCAGGGTCAGGCCACGAGCAGTACTTC. This translates into CASSLVPGSGHEQYF.

The chain has TRBV7-2 and TRBJ2-1; 8 bases map to TRBD1. J gave up 14 bases and V 5 bases, and 11 bases lay outside the gene matches. In germline, CDR1 is SGHTA, CDR2 FQGNSA. The CDR3 runs 13 residues. CDR3 in DNA: TGTGCCAGCAGCCCCCTCCGGGCAGGGGGCAAGTTCTTC. Translation gives CASSPLRAGGKFF.

CDR3 sequence (DNA): TGTGCCTGGAGGGAAACAGGGAGGGGCGGCTACACCTTC. It encodes CAWRETGRGGYTF. The chain joins TRBV30 to TRBJ1-2; D might be TRBD1 (6 bases). V lost 3 bases and J lost 8, with 16 bases in between. Germline V gene data show CDR1 as GTSNPN and CDR2 as SVGIG (reference sequence). There are 13 residues in the CDR3.

This sequence joins TRBV4-1 and TRBJ2-1; no reliable D call. The germline V gene encodes CDR1 MGHRA and CDR2 YSYEKL. The CDR3 is made up of 12 amino acids. The ends were cut back, 1 base at V and 6 bases at J, with 4 bases in the middle. CDR3 in amino acids: CASSQVLNEQFF. CDR3 bases: TGCGCCAGCAGCCAAGTCCTCAATGAGCAGTTCTTC.

The rearrangement uses TRBV18 and TRBJ1-3, with D perhaps TRBD1 (5 bases). CDR3 size: 14 residues. V was clipped by 6 bases and J by 1 base, with 10 bases between them. The germline V gene has CDR1 KGHSH and CDR2 LQKENI. CDR3 DNA sequence: TGTGCCAGCTCTCTAGGGGATTCTGGAAACACCATATATTTT. It encodes CASSLGDSGNTIYF. The full variable domain, in which reference TRBV18 and TRBJ1-3 provide the parts outside the CDR3, is NAGVMQNPRHLVRRRGQEARLRCSPMKGHSHVYWYRQLPEEGLKFMVYLQKENIIDESGMPKERFSAEFPKEGPSILRIQQVVRGDSAAYFCASSLGDSGNTIYFGEGSWLTVV.

The rearrangement links TRBV5-4 to TRBJ1-1, with D possibly TRBD1 on 6 matching bases. From germline, CDR1 is SGHNT and CDR2 YYREEE (reference sequence). The CDR3 loop spans 15 amino acids. V was cut by 4 bases and J by 4 bases, with 17 bases left in between. The CDR3 reads CASSPTVGAVTEAFF. CDR3 nucleotide sequence: TGTGCCAGCAGCCCAACTGTGGGGGCGGTCACTGAAGCTTTCTTT. Complete variable domain (other parts from reference TRBV5-4 and TRBJ1-1): ETGVTQSPTHLIKTRGQQVTLRCSSQSGHNTVSWYQQALGQGPQFIFQYYREEENGRGNFPPRFSGLQFPNYSSELNVNALELDDSALYLCASSPTVGAVTEAFFGQGTRLTVV.